The entry that follows covers one T cell receptor (beta chain) sequence. These data belong to a study of blood T cells in healthy people across ages. Germline V CDR1 and CDR2: MDHEN, SYDVKM. The germline V and J ends were trimmed by 7 bases and 2 bases, with 20 bases remaining between them. The CDR3 covers 16 residues. Primed by a sample-barcoded 5' primer and a J-beta primer mix, a second PCR proceeded for about 6 to 11 cycles. TCRdb re-called the 5' RACE reads with MiXCR, one entry per CDR3 protein. The sample consists of fewer than 2,000,000 distinct CDR3 sequences, around 35% of them appearing once.

The sequenced sample consisted of blood. This chain uses TRBV28 with TRBJ1-2, with D maybe TRBD1 (6 bases). The TCR was taken from a woman under 40 in good health. The CDR3 region is CASTAGGGSGNYGYTF. CDR3 nucleotide sequence: TGTGCCAGCACCGCAGGAGGGGGGTCGGGGAACTATGGCTACACCTTC.